Included here is one T cell receptor beta chain sequence, with context. Germline CDR1 is MNHEY and CDR2 is SMNVEV (reference sequence). The CDR3 has 14 residues. V was pared by 3 bases and J by 4 bases, with 2 bases of the junction left unmatched. These data belong to a study of blood T cell repertoires in COVID-19. Study details: From the United States, Italy and Spain came samples of acute and convalescent COVID-19. Sources were T cells, B-cell-depleted T cells, or PBMCs; the material itself was cDNA or gDNA.

Assay used: immunoSEQ multiplex PCR; TCRdb lists only in-frame clones, some missing. Altogether around 68,000 clones are present, 75% to 90% being singletons, with the ten largest covering approximately 2.9%. This receptor was identified in a man in his forties or fifties with acute or convalescent COVID-19. The sample taken for sequencing was peripheral blood. This rearrangement joins TRBV27 to TRBJ2-3; TRBD1 agrees at 9 bases. CDR3 sequence reads: CASSLDRGADTQYF. The CDR3 DNA reads TGTGCCAGCAGTTTGGACAGGGGCGCAGATACGCAGTATTTT.